These 25 T cell receptor beta chains were sequenced from one sample in a study of blood T cells in healthy people across ages. Then a second PCR, running roughly 7 to 11 cycles, was carried out with a sample-barcoded 5' primer and a J-beta primer mix. TCRdb reprocessed the 5' RACE reads via MiXCR and lists one record per CDR3 protein. The sample carries roughly 700,000 distinct CDR3 sequences, more than 40% recorded once. The material sequenced was blood. The receptors come from a woman aged 55-75 years in good health.

As for this clonotype: Sequence at one end of the junction differs from germline and may be a read error. V gene TRBV20-1 combines with J gene TRBJ2-7, with D hard to call. Per germline, CDR1 DFQATT and CDR2 SNEGSKA (reference sequence). The length of the CDR3 is 12 residues. CDR3 bases: TGCAGTGCCAGAGGTTCTATCTACGAGCAGTACTTC. Its translation is CSARGSIYEQYF.

About this clonotype itself: This may be a read error: a much more frequent sequence differs by one nucleotide. This chain connects TRBV2 to TRBJ2-7; TRBD1 agrees at 7 bases. The J call is uncertain, as TRBJ2-5 better fits the DNA end. The CDR3 sequence is 11 residues long. Germline CDR1 and CDR2: SNHLY and FYNNEI. CDR3: CASHRGKTQYF. The CDR3 bases are TGTGCCAGCCACAGGGGCAAGACCCAGTACTTC.

The chain combines TRBV15 with TRBJ2-5; D remains ambiguous. Deletions cut 8 bases from V and 0 bases from J, with 10 bases between. Germline V gene sequence: CDR1 LNHNV, CDR2 YYDKDF (reference sequence). This CDR3 region has 13 residues. The CDR3 loop is CATATSYQETQYF. The CDR3 DNA is TGTGCCACCGCAACATCGTACCAAGAGACCCAGTACTTC.

The chain recombines TRBV28 with TRBJ2-7, with TRBD2 matching 8 bases. This CDR3 is built from 15 residues. CDR1 is MDHEN, CDR2 SYDVKM, per germline. V lost 6 bases to trimming and J lost 0 bases; unmatched junction nucleotides: 7. This chain's CDR3 is CASRSRGGSSYEQYF. CDR3 coding DNA: TGTGCCAGCAGGAGCCGGGGGGGTTCCTCCTACGAGCAGTACTTC.

This clonotype has only a few counts. The chain couples TRBV20-1 to TRBJ1-5; D is uncertain. The CDR3 consists of 13 residues. Germline V gene lookup returns CDR1 DFQATT and CDR2 SNEGSKA (reference sequence). The V end was cut by 3 bases, the J end by 7 bases, with 13 bases between. This CDR3 is CSASTRRNQPQHF. The CDR3 nucleotides are TGCAGTGCTAGCACCAGGAGGAACCAGCCCCAGCATTTT.

The chain is built from TRBV5-4 and TRBJ1-1, with D perhaps TRBD1 (6 bases). CDR1 and CDR2 from the germline V gene are SGHNT and YYREEE (reference sequence). Between the trimmed V and J ends, which lost 3 bases and 2 bases, there was a span of 11 bases. This CDR3 is 14 amino acids long. CDR3 sequence (DNA): TGTGCCAGCAGCTCCGGGACAATAAACACTGAAGCTTTCTTT. It yields the protein CASSSGTINTEAFF.

Only one count was recorded for this clonotype. This chain uses TRBV28 with TRBJ1-2; D remains ambiguous. V was pared by 7 bases and J by 8 bases, with 14 bases between. Germline V lookup: CDR1 MDHEN, CDR2 SYDVKM. This CDR3 contains 12 residues. The DNA for the CDR3 is TGTGCCAGCAAAGCCCCCGTAGGGGGCTACACCTTC. Its translation is CASKAPVGGYTF.

This clonotype has a single count. The chain has TRBV4-3 and TRBJ2-4, with D unclear. The germline CDR1 and CDR2 sequences are LGHNA and YSLEER. The CDR3 totals 17 residues. The V and J ends lost 1 base and 1 base respectively, with 14 bases between them. The CDR3 region is CASSQGGDPGAKNIQYF. DNA of the CDR3: TGCGCCAGCAGCCAAGGAGGAGATCCTGGCGCCAAAAACATTCAGTACTTC.

This clonotype was found a few times. The gene calls are TRBV10-3 and TRBJ2-7; the D gene is possibly TRBD2 (5 bases). This CDR3 is built from 14 residues. Germline V gives CDR1 ENHRY, CDR2 SYGVKD. Trimming cost V 6 bases and J 0 bases, with 12 bases left between them. CDR3 loop: CAIRSTGSSYEQYF. As DNA, the CDR3 is TGTGCCATCAGGAGTACGGGAAGCTCCTACGAGCAGTACTTC.

The chain carries TRBV7-2 and TRBJ2-1, with D possibly being TRBD1 (5 bases). V lost 5 bases, J lost 12 bases, and 14 bases lay in between. This CDR3 is built from 12 residues. The germline gives CDR1 SGHTA, CDR2 FQGNSA. The CDR3 nucleotides read TGTGCCAGCAGCCCTACAGGTGAATTGCAGTTCTTC. It translates to CASSPTGELQFF.

The chain employs TRBV28 and TRBJ1-5; 8 nucleotides align to TRBD1. Germline values: CDR1 MDHEN, CDR2 SYDVKM. The CDR3 totals 15 residues. Germline trimming cut 6 bases from V and 1 base from J; bases unmatched to any gene: 5. CDR3 amino acids: CASRTTGVSNQPQHF. The CDR3 region has the DNA TGTGCCAGCAGGACGACAGGGGTAAGCAATCAGCCCCAGCATTTT.

This clonotype has just a few counts. The chain employs TRBV7-9 and TRBJ2-1; the match to TRBD2 covers 10 bases. Losses at the gene ends were 1 base for V and 5 bases for J; bases not matched to a gene: 8. CDR3 size: 17 residues. Germline CDR1 SEHNR, CDR2 FQNEAQ (reference sequence). CDR3 region: CASSLGSSGRDNNEQFF. The CDR3, as DNA: TGTGCCAGCAGCTTAGGTTCTAGCGGGAGAGACAACAATGAGCAGTTCTTC.

This clonotype has a handful of counts. The genes are TRBV29-1 and TRBJ1-2; 8 bases are shared with TRBD1. V lost 7 bases, J lost 8 bases, and 9 bases stayed unmatched. This CDR3 spans 12 amino acids. Germline CDR1 is SQVTM and CDR2 is ANQGSEA. The CDR3 sequence is CSALLTGVGYTF. The CDR3 DNA is TGCAGCGCTCTCTTGACAGGGGTCGGCTACACCTTC.

This chain joins TRBV3-1 and TRBJ2-2; no firm D call. The germline V and J ends were trimmed by 4 bases and 5 bases, with 17 bases remaining between them. The CDR3 contains 16 residues. The V gene's germline CDR1 is LGHDT and CDR2 YNNKEL (reference sequence). DNA for the CDR3: TGTGCCAGCAGCCTACGTCAGACATCAACTACCGGGGAGCTGTTTTTT. It is translated as CASSLRQTSTTGELFF. The full variable domain, with the rest looked up from reference TRBV3-1 and TRBJ2-2, is DTAVSQTPKYLVTQMGNDKSIKCEQNLGHDTMYWYKQDSKKFLKIMFSYNNKELIINETVPNRFSPKSPDKAHLNLHINSLELGDSAVYFCASSLRQTSTTGELFFGEGSRLTVL.

The chain joins TRBV2 to TRBJ2-3, with D tentatively TRBD1 (8 bases). Germline CDR1 and CDR2: SNHLY and FYNNEI. The CDR3 totals 14 residues. The germline V and J ends were trimmed by 3 bases and 4 bases, with 11 bases remaining between them. The CDR3 is CASSDTGGADTQYF. The CDR3 nucleotides read TGTGCCAGCAGTGACACAGGGGGGGCAGATACGCAGTATTTT.

The count of this clonotype is one. The gene calls are TRBV20-1 and TRBJ1-6; possible D gene TRBD1, 6 bases. V gave up 4 bases and J gave up 0 bases, with 10 bases separating them. Per germline, CDR1 DFQATT and CDR2 SNEGSKA (reference sequence). The CDR3 totals 15 residues. In nucleotides, the CDR3 is TGCAGTGCTAAGGACAGCAGCTCCTATAATTCACCCCTCCACTTT. Its protein is CSAKDSSSYNSPLHF.

This CDR3 reads CASSIDDSSYEQYF. DNA for the CDR3: TGCGCCAGCAGCATAGACGACAGCTCCTACGAGCAGTACTTC. The rearrangement joins TRBV5-1 to TRBJ2-7; weak D call: TRBD1 (5 bases). The V end was cut by 4 bases, the J end by 0 bases, with 11 bases between. The CDR3 extends over 14 amino acids. The germline V gene encodes CDR1 SGHRS and CDR2 YFSETQ.

The chain links TRBV5-6 to TRBJ2-2; 9 positions match TRBD2. The germline V gene encodes CDR1 SGHDT and CDR2 YYEEEE. This CDR3 contains 18 residues. Trimming removed 1 base from V and 5 bases from J; junction bases left unmatched: 12. CDR3 nucleotide sequence: TGTGCCAGCAGCTTGCGATCTAGCGGGATGGCGGGGACCGGGGAGCTGTTTTTT. It specifies CASSLRSSGMAGTGELFF.

The V call is TRBV10-3, the J call TRBJ1-5; D is undetermined. The CDR3 covers 14 residues. V lost 4 bases to trimming and J lost 4 bases, with 11 bases between them. Looked up from germline, CDR1 is ENHRY and CDR2 is SYGVKD. The CDR3 DNA sequence: TGTGCCATCAGTGGCGATAGGACGAATCAGCCCCAGCATTTT. This codes for CAISGDRTNQPQHF.

This clonotype was seen only a few times. The chain carries TRBV5-1 and TRBJ1-2; 7 bases map to TRBD1. Per the germline V gene, CDR1 is SGHRS and CDR2 is YFSETQ. V lost 3 bases to trimming and J lost 6 bases; unmatched junction nucleotides: 2. The CDR3 length is 12 residues. DNA for the CDR3: TGCGCCAGCAGCTACAGGGGAGATGGCTACACCTTC. Residues: CASSYRGDGYTF. The whole variable domain, remainder taken from reference TRBV5-1 and TRBJ1-2, is KAGVTQTPRYLIKTRGQQVTLSCSPISGHRSVSWYQQTPGQGLQFLFEYFSETQRNKGNFPGRFSGRQFSNSRSEMNVSTLELGDSALYLCASSYRGDGYTFGSGTRLTVV.

This clonotype was recorded only once. The genes are TRBV20-1 and TRBJ2-7, with 11 bases aligning to TRBD2. This CDR3 region has 16 residues. The junction had 6 bases not matched to a gene; V was cut back by 0 bases and J by 2 bases. Germline CDR1 reads DFQATT; CDR2 reads SNEGSKA (reference sequence). CDR3 nucleotides: TGCAGTGCTAGAGAGTCTAGCGGGAGGTCGACCTACGAGCAGTACTTC. Its translation: CSARESSGRSTYEQYF.

The chain carries TRBV4-2 and TRBJ2-1; the match to TRBD1 covers 12 bases. The CDR3 totals 17 residues. Germline CDR1 and CDR2: LGHNA and YNFKEQ. V dropped 4 bases and J dropped 0; count of bases not matched to a gene: 4. CDR3: CASSRGTGGASYNEQFF. The CDR3 DNA reads as TGTGCCAGCAGCCGGGGGACAGGGGGCGCCTCCTACAATGAGCAGTTCTTC.

This chain joins TRBV2 and TRBJ2-4; 8 positions match TRBD1. The CDR3 has 15 amino acids. Germline CDR1 is SNHLY and CDR2 is FYNNEI. V dropped 6 bases and J dropped 1; count of bases not matched to a gene: 5. The CDR3 loop is CASRTTGAAKNIQYF. The CDR3 DNA reads TGTGCCAGCAGAACGACAGGGGCGGCCAAAAACATTCAGTACTTC. Complete variable domain (other parts from reference TRBV2 and TRBJ2-4): EPEVTQTPSHQVTQMGQEVILRCVPISNHLYFYWYRQILGQKVEFLVSFYNNEISEKSEIFDDQFSVERPDGSNFTLKIRSTKLEDSAMYFCASRTTGAAKNIQYFGAGTRLSVL.

The chain is built from TRBV14 and TRBJ2-6, with D unresolved. This CDR3 spans 15 amino acids. The V end lost 3 bases, the J end lost 2 bases, and 8 bases lay between the germline ends. The germline V gene has CDR1 SGHDN and CDR2 FVKESK. CDR3 in DNA: TGTGCCAGCAGCCATTTGGGTGCTGGGGCCAACGTCCTGACTTTC. It is translated as CASSHLGAGANVLTF.

The chain employs TRBV25-1 and TRBJ2-7, with D maybe TRBD2 (6 bases). This CDR3 has 14 amino acids. Germline CDR1 is MGHDK and CDR2 is SYGVNS. Trimming stripped 6 bases from V and 2 bases from J, with 14 bases between. The CDR3 DNA is TGTGCCAGCAGCCAAGCGGGTTCCGCCTACGAGCAGTACTTC. Translation gives CASSQAGSAYEQYF.